Listed below are T cell receptor beta chains from one sample, sequenced in a study of blood T cell repertoires in COVID-19. Sequencing used immunoSEQ multiplex PCR; TCRdb keeps in-frame clones, though not all of them. The data hold under 200,000 clones, with about 85% observed a single time. Sequencing was performed on peripheral blood. The receptors shown here come from a man in his sixties with active or convalescent COVID-19. The CDR3 runs from the conserved cysteine through the conserved F or W. A D gene is named only where the DNA matches it firmly. Size values are once, few and many counts, or a class for expanded clones, and some rows have none.

TRBJ2-2	once	TRBV27	NA	CASSLREHGELFF	TGTGCCAGCAGTTTAAGGGAGCACGGGGAGCTGTTTTTT
TRBJ2-7	NA	TRBV7-9	NA	CASRRSNYEQYF	TGTGCCAGCAGACGAAGCAATTACGAGCAGTACTTC
TRBJ1-5	NA	TRBV18	TRBD1	CASSRQGGNQPQHF	TGTGCCAGCTCACGACAGGGGGGCAATCAGCCCCAGCATTTT
TRBJ2-7	NA	TRBV7-2	TRBD1	CASSATGTGDEQYF	TGTGCCAGCAGCGCTACCGGGACAGGGGACGAGCAGTACTTC
TRBJ1-4	NA	TRBV6-5	TRBD1	CASKLDRVREKLFF	TGTGCCAGCAAGCTTGACAGGGTCCGAGAAAAACTGTTTTTT
TRBJ2-7	NA	TRBV3-1/TRBV3-2	TRBD1	CATCNRDRVHEQYF	TGTGCCACCTGCAACCGGGACAGGGTCCACGAGCAGTACTTC
TRBJ2-3	NA	TRBV3-1/TRBV3-2	NA	CASSQAPGLGTDTQYF	TGTGCCAGCAGCCAAGCGCCGGGACTTGGCACAGATACGCAGTATTTT
TRBJ2-1	NA	TRBV18	TRBD2	CASSAGLAGANEQFF	TGTGCCAGCTCAGCGGGACTAGCGGGGGCCAATGAGCAGTTCTTC
TRBJ2-2	NA	TRBV9	TRBD2	CASSVGTSGRRKDTGELFF	TGTGCCAGCAGCGTAGGGACTAGCGGACGTAGAAAGGACACCGGGGAGCTGTTTTTT
TRBJ1-3	once	TRBV14	TRBD1	CASSQGQGPGNTIYF	TGTGCCAGCAGCCAAGGACAGGGACCTGGAAACACCATATATTTT
TRBJ1-2	NA	TRBV28	TRBD1	CAIRTGPDYGYTF	TGTGCCATCCGGACAGGCCCCGACTATGGCTACACCTTC
TRBJ1-1	NA	TRBV11-3	TRBD1	CASSTGGPNTEAFF	TGTGCCAGCAGCACAGGGGGACCGAACACTGAAGCTTTCTTT
TRBJ1-2	NA	TRBV11-2	NA	CASSRLGGTRRANYGYTF	TGTGCCAGCAGCCGCTTGGGGGGGACCCGGAGGGCTAACTATGGCTACACCTTC
TRBJ2-3	once	TRBV6-1	NA	CASSEAGQTTDTQYF	TGTGCCAGCAGTGAAGCGGGACAAACCACAGATACGCAGTATTTT
TRBJ2-2	NA	TRBV9	NA	CASSVGLEGVGELFF	TGTGCCAGCAGCGTAGGTCTAGAAGGTGTCGGGGAGCTGTTTTTT
TRBJ1-5	NA	TRBV4-1	TRBD1	CASSQFGTGGEPQHF	TGCGCCAGCAGCCAATTCGGGACAGGGGGCGAGCCCCAGCATTTT
TRBJ2-7	NA	TRBV7-3	TRBD1	CASSPQGQGASEQYF	TGTGCCAGCAGCCCCCAAGGCCAGGGGGCGTCGGAGCAGTACTTC
TRBJ1-3	NA	TRBV12-5	NA	CASERGVDGNTIYF	TGTGCTAGTGAGCGGGGTGTCGATGGAAACACCATATATTTT
TRBJ1-6	NA	TRBV10-2	TRBD1	CASSEGDRGGNSPLHF	TGCGCCAGCAGTGAGGGGGACAGGGGAGGTAATTCACCCCTCCACTTT
TRBJ1-5	NA	TRBV19	NA	CASPYTGPDQPQHF	TGTGCCAGTCCTTATACAGGGCCCGATCAGCCCCAGCATTTT
TRBJ2-2	NA	TRBV13	NA	CASSNRLAGELFF	TGTGCCAGCAGCAACCGACTAGCCGGGGAGCTGTTTTTT
TRBJ2-5	NA	TRBV29-1	TRBD2	CSVGTSGETQYF	TGCAGCGTGGGGACTAGCGGTGAGACCCAGTACTTC
TRBJ1-5	few	TRBV16	NA	CASSLVGEPNQPQHF	TGTGCCAGCAGCCTCGTAGGGGAACCAAATCAGCCCCAGCATTTT
TRBJ2-3	NA	TRBV7-2	TRBD2	CASSLVAGGTTDTQYF	TGTGCCAGCAGCTTAGTAGCGGGGGGTACCACAGATACGCAGTATTTT
TRBJ1-2	NA	TRBV7-2	TRBD1	CASSLYRDRDYGYTF	TGTGCCAGCAGCTTGTACCGGGACAGGGACTATGGCTACACCTTC
TRBJ2-5	few	TRBV7-9	NA	CASSRGASGQQETQYF	TGTGCCAGCAGCCGGGGGGCTAGCGGACAACAAGAGACCCAGTACTTC
TRBJ2-6	NA	TRBV5-1	NA	CASSWSPGHLGGGSGANVLTF	TGCGCCAGCAGCTGGTCTCCTGGACATTTGGGAGGAGGGTCTGGGGCCAACGTCCTGACTTTC
TRBJ1-4	NA	TRBV3-1/TRBV3-2	NA	CASSQDQWQNEKLFF	TGTGCCAGCAGCCAAGATCAATGGCAGAATGAAAAACTGTTTTTT
TRBJ2-7	NA	TRBV18	NA	CASSARLDEQYF	TGTGCCAGCTCAGCCAGGTTGGACGAGCAGTACTTC
TRBJ2-3	NA	TRBV24-1	TRBD1	CATSDASGTGHTDTQYF	TGTGCCACCAGTGATGCATCCGGGACAGGGCACACAGATACGCAGTATTTT
TRBJ2-5	NA	TRBV5-4	TRBD2	CASSSKRGAWETQYF	TGTGCCAGCAGCTCCAAGCGGGGGGCATGGGAGACCCAGTACTTC
TRBJ1-6	NA	TRBV7-8	NA	CASSWGSGGRLDSPLHF	TGTGCCAGCAGTTGGGGGTCGGGGGGAAGACTGGATTCACCCCTCCACTTT
TRBJ2-7	NA	TRBV3-1/TRBV3-2	TRBD1	CASSHGTGYEQYF	TGTGCCAGCAGCCATGGGACAGGCTACGAGCAGTACTTC
TRBJ1-2	NA	TRBV5-5	TRBD1	CASSFSTGTYGYTF	TGTGCCAGCAGCTTTTCGACAGGGACATATGGCTACACCTTC
TRBJ1-5	NA	TRBV6-5	NA	CASRTGPVNQPQHF	TGTGCCAGCAGGACAGGTCCTGTCAATCAGCCCCAGCATTTT
TRBJ1-1	NA	TRBV5-1	TRBD1	CASSPSGGRTEAFF	TGCGCCAGCAGCCCGTCAGGGGGCAGGACTGAAGCTTTCTTT
TRBJ2-2	NA	TRBV3-1/TRBV3-2	NA	CASSQVVSFGELFF	TGTGCCAGCAGCCAGGTAGTTTCGTTCGGGGAGCTGTTTTTT
TRBJ2-2	NA	TRBV2	TRBD1	CASRKIGQDGELFF	TGTGCCAGCAGAAAGATCGGACAGGACGGGGAGCTGTTTTTT
TRBJ1-1	NA	TRBV5-5	NA	CASSLAGFGDTEAFF	TGTGCCAGCAGCTTGGCGGGGTTTGGCGACACTGAAGCTTTCTTT
TRBJ1-3	NA	TRBV6-5	TRBD1	CASSYRGQGSNTIYF	TGTGCCAGCAGTTACAGGGGACAGGGAAGTAACACCATATATTTT
TRBJ2-5	NA	TRBV3-1/TRBV3-2	NA	CASSQVGGHQETQYF	TGTGCCAGCAGCCAAGTGGGGGGACACCAAGAGACCCAGTACTTC
TRBJ1-1	once	TRBV12-3/TRBV12-4	NA	CASSLNGATEAFF	TGTGCCAGCAGTTTGAACGGTGCCACTGAAGCTTTCTTT
TRBJ1-5	NA	TRBV10-1	TRBD1	CASSPGQGNGNQPQHF	TGCGCCAGCAGTCCAGGACAGGGGAACGGCAATCAGCCCCAGCATTTT
TRBJ2-1	NA	TRBV27	TRBD1	CASSPDRYHNEQFF	TGTGCCAGCAGCCCGGACAGGTACCACAATGAGCAGTTCTTC
TRBJ1-1	NA	TRBV18	NA	CASSRVVTGNTEAFF	TGTGCCAGCTCCCGAGTCGTGACAGGGAACACTGAAGCTTTCTTT
TRBJ1-1	once	TRBV5-6	TRBD1	CASSLARQGFNTEAFF	TGTGCCAGCAGCTTGGCGAGACAGGGGTTTAACACTGAAGCTTTCTTT
TRBJ2-5	NA	TRBV5-4	TRBD2	CASGQRGGTGETQYF	TGTGCCAGCGGGCAGCGGGGGGGCACGGGAGAGACCCAGTACTTC
TRBJ2-5	once	TRBV4-2	TRBD2	CASSQTPGSGGAQYF	TGTGCCAGCAGCCAAACTCCTGGGAGCGGGGGAGCCCAGTACTTC
TRBJ1-1	NA	TRBV10-3	TRBD1	CAIRGDRGVRNTEAFF	TGTGCCATCAGGGGGGACAGGGGAGTTAGGAACACTGAAGCTTTCTTT
TRBJ1-1	few	TRBV2	NA	CASSPGSGRMNTEAFF	TGTGCCAGCAGCCCAGGGTCGGGTCGAATGAACACTGAAGCTTTCTTT
TRBJ1-2	NA	TRBV7-2	NA	CASSLEGGQGRGYTF	TGTGCCAGCAGTTTAGAAGGTGGGCAGGGAAGAGGCTACACCTTC
TRBJ2-5	NA	TRBV5-1	TRBD2	CASSWAAVAGAQETQYF	TGCGCCAGCAGCTGGGCGGCCGTAGCGGGGGCACAAGAGACCCAGTACTTC